These 28 T cell receptor beta chains share one sample of origin, sequenced in a study of blood T cell repertoires in COVID-19. The table came from immunoSEQ multiplex PCR; TCRdb's copy has only in-frame clones and leaves some out. The sample yields approximately 100,000 clones, around 85% seen once. The source material was PBMCs or T cells enriched from blood (not recorded which). These receptor sequences come from a woman in her forties or fifties who had recovered from COVID-19.

The rearrangement links TRBV10-3 to TRBJ1-5; 7 bases align to TRBD1. The CDR3 has 18 residues. The trim removed 3 bases at V and 0 bases at J, leaving 11 bases unmatched. CDR1 ENHRY and CDR2 SYGVKD come from the germline V gene. The chain's CDR3 is CAISDVGVSGGSNQPQHF. Here the CDR3 DNA reads TGTGCCATCAGTGACGTCGGTGTGTCAGGGGGTAGCAATCAGCCCCAGCATTTT.

This rearrangement joins TRBV6-1 to TRBJ1-2; the match to TRBD1 covers 8 bases. This CDR3 spans 15 amino acids. J was trimmed by 5 bases and V by 2 bases; bases with no gene match: 7. Looked up from germline, CDR1 is MNHNS and CDR2 is SASEGT. CDR3 nucleotides: TGTGCCAGCAGTGAAAGGACAGGGAGCCTTTATGGCTACACCTTC. This translates into CASSERTGSLYGYTF.

The CDR3 sequence: CASRGLAGNIQYF. The CDR3 DNA sequence: TGTGCCAGCAGGGGACTAGCTGGTAACATTCAGTACTTC. V and J are TRBV27 and TRBJ2-4; 9 nucleotides match TRBD2. CDR3 length: 13 residues. CDR1 is MNHEY, CDR2 SMNVEV, per germline (reference sequence). Trimming removed 6 bases from V and 7 bases from J; junction bases left unmatched: 4.

The J gene is TRBJ2-7, the V gene TRBV6-1; 7 bases align to TRBD2. V was clipped by 6 bases and J by 3 bases; unmatched bases: 14. The CDR3 has 16 amino acids. Germline-derived CDR1 and CDR2 are MNHNS and SASEGT. CDR3 in DNA: TGTGCCAGCAGCGAACCAGGTGCTGGGGGGGTCTACGAGCAGTACTTC. Its protein product is CASSEPGAGGVYEQYF.

This chain links TRBV28 with TRBJ2-7; D is unresolved. The CDR3 contains 14 residues. V gave up 4 bases and J gave up 2 bases, with 12 bases separating them. Per germline, CDR1 MDHEN and CDR2 SYDVKM. The CDR3 coding sequence is TGTGCCAGCAGTTCTATCCCAGGTGCCTACGAGCAGTACTTC. Its translation: CASSSIPGAYEQYF.

This clone was detected once. The V call is TRBV28, the J call TRBJ2-2; a possible D gene is TRBD1 (5 bases). The germline V gene encodes CDR1 MDHEN and CDR2 SYDVKM. The CDR3 contains 14 residues. V lost 6 bases and J lost 1, with 9 bases in between. As DNA, the CDR3 is TGTGCCAGCAGCAGTGGACAGAACACCGGGGAGCTGTTTTTT. Amino acids: CASSSGQNTGELFF.

CDR3 in DNA: TGTGCCAGCAGTGATGACGGGGGAGCCAAAAACATTCAGTACTTC. Translation gives CASSDDGGAKNIQYF. V usage is TRBV2 and J usage is TRBJ2-4; tentatively, D is TRBD2 (6 bases). The V end was cut by 3 bases, the J end by 0 bases, with 9 bases between. CDR3 length: 15 residues. The V gene's germline CDR1 is SNHLY and CDR2 FYNNEI.

This chain connects TRBV7-3 to TRBJ1-5; D unresolved. With 2 bases removed from V and 2 bases from J, the gap between germline ends came to 4 bases. Germline CDR1 is SGHTA and CDR2 is FQGTGA. There are 13 residues in the CDR3. CDR3: CASSLQGNQPQHF. In DNA, the CDR3 is TGTGCCAGCAGCTTACAGGGCAATCAGCCCCAGCATTTT.

This rearrangement joins TRBV29-1 to TRBJ2-5; tentative D call: TRBD1 (7 bases). Germline-derived CDR1 and CDR2 are SQVTM and ANQGSEA. Trimming shortened V by 7 bases and J by 1 base, and 19 bases separated the two germline ends. This CDR3 has 15 amino acids. This CDR3 is CSAKPPGGPQETQYF. In nucleotides, the CDR3 is TGCAGCGCCAAACCACCAGGGGGGCCCCAAGAGACCCAGTACTTC.

The chain recombines TRBV3-1 (or the pseudogene TRBV3-2) with TRBJ2-2; perhaps TRBD2 as D (6 bases). In germline, CDR1 is LGHDT, CDR2 YNNKEL (reference sequence). The CDR3 runs 15 residues. V was shortened by 5 bases and J by 7 bases, with 17 bases between the two germline ends. The CDR3 DNA reads as TGTGCCAGCAGCAGGAATAGGGCAGCGGGCGGGGAGCTGTTTTTT. Translated: CASSRNRAAGGELFF.

The chain links TRBV3-1 (or the pseudogene TRBV3-2) to TRBJ2-7; 10 bases agree with TRBD1. The J segment lost 3 bases and the V segment lost 3 bases, leaving 5 bases of the junction unmatched. This CDR3 has 15 amino acids. Looked up from germline, CDR1 is LGHDT and CDR2 is YNNKEL (reference sequence). The chain's CDR3 is CASSQGTGDRYEQYF. DNA of the CDR3: TGTGCCAGCAGCCAGGGGACAGGGGACCGCTACGAGCAGTACTTC.

The chain couples TRBV27 to TRBJ1-1; weak D call: TRBD1 (6 bases). Deletions cut 5 bases from V and 3 bases from J, with 16 bases between. This CDR3 has 15 residues. The V gene's germline CDR1 is MNHEY and CDR2 SMNVEV (reference sequence). In nucleotides, the CDR3 is TGTGCCAGCAGTCCCCAACAGGGAACGGACACTGAAGCTTTCTTT. It is translated as CASSPQQGTDTEAFF.

The CDR3: CASSTGDYGYTF. Written as DNA, the CDR3 is TGTGCCAGCAGTACAGGGGACTATGGCTACACCTTC. The chain couples TRBV12-3 or TRBV12-4 to TRBJ1-2, with 7 bases lining up with TRBD1. The CDR3 extends over 12 amino acids. V lost 5 bases, J lost 3 bases, and 0 bases stayed unmatched.

V is TRBV3-1 (or the pseudogene TRBV3-2) and J is TRBJ2-7; 12 positions match TRBD2. The germline V gene encodes CDR1 LGHDT and CDR2 YNNKEL (reference sequence). The CDR3 is 16 residues long. V dropped 4 bases and J dropped 2; count of bases not matched to a gene: 6. CDR3 DNA sequence: TGTGCCAGCAGCCCACCAGGACTAGCGGGAACCTACGAGCAGTACTTC. Translating gives CASSPPGLAGTYEQYF.

The chain has TRBV7-9 and TRBJ2-4; possible D gene TRBD2, 6 bases. The V gene lost 0 bases and the J gene lost 0 bases, with 6 bases spanning the gap. Germline CDR1 reads SEHNR; CDR2 reads FQNEAQ (reference sequence). CDR3 length: 15 amino acids. The CDR3 bases are TGTGCCAGCAGCTTAGCGGGGGGAGCCAAAAACATTCAGTACTTC. Encoded protein: CASSLAGGAKNIQYF.

The table lists this clone with a few counts. This sequence joins TRBV7-3 and TRBJ1-2; no clear D gene. This CDR3 region has 16 residues. Germline lookup yields CDR1 SGHTA and CDR2 FQGTGA. Trimming shortened V by 5 bases and J by 0 bases, and 16 bases separated the two germline ends. The CDR3 region has the DNA TGTGCCAGCAGCCCCCGGGGAGGGAATACTAACTATGGCTACACCTTC. Its translation: CASSPRGGNTNYGYTF.

This chain connects TRBV7-3 to TRBJ2-3, with D perhaps TRBD2 (6 bases). The V end was cut by 5 bases, the J end by 4 bases, with 10 bases between. The germline V gene encodes CDR1 SGHTA and CDR2 FQGTGA. The CDR3 is 13 amino acids. CDR3 loop: CASSQASADTQYF. In DNA form, the CDR3 reads TGTGCCAGCAGCCAGGCTAGCGCAGATACGCAGTATTTT. Variable domain in full (rest from reference TRBV7-3 and TRBJ2-3): GAGVSQTPSNKVTEKGKYVELRCDPISGHTALYWYRQSLGQGPEFLIYFQGTGAADDSGLPNDRFFAVRPEGSVSTLKIQRTERGDSAVYLCASSQASADTQYFGPGTRLTVL.

This clone has just one count. The rearrangement uses TRBV7-9 and TRBJ2-1; TRBD2 is a possible D gene (6 bases). With 8 bases removed from V and 0 bases from J, the gap between germline ends came to 26 bases. CDR1 and CDR2 from the germline V gene are SEHNR and FQNEAQ (reference sequence). CDR3 length equals 19 residues. The CDR3 loop is CASRPREIGGGGSYNEQFF. In DNA form, the CDR3 reads TGTGCCAGCCGCCCCCGGGAAATCGGGGGTGGAGGCTCCTACAATGAGCAGTTCTTC.

This chain links TRBV10-3 with TRBJ2-7; 14 positions agree with TRBD2. The CDR3 contains 16 residues. Germline-derived CDR1 and CDR2 are ENHRY and SYGVKD. The V and J ends lost 2 bases and 2 bases, in that order; junction bases with no gene match: 2. The CDR3 DNA sequence: TGTGCCATCAGTGAGACGGGACTAGCGGGAGCCTACGAGCAGTACTTC. The encoded protein is CAISETGLAGAYEQYF.

The chain recombines TRBV19 with TRBJ2-1; 10 nucleotides agree with TRBD2. Trimming cost V 3 bases and J 4 bases; bases outside gene matches: 6. In germline, CDR1 is LNHDA, CDR2 SQIVND (reference sequence). This CDR3 has 16 amino acids. The CDR3, as DNA: TGTGCCAGTAGTATCTCCCCTAGCGGGGGTTACAATGAGCAGTTCTTC. Protein product: CASSISPSGGYNEQFF.

The gene calls are TRBV25-1 and TRBJ2-7, with 8 bases that match TRBD2. Germline values: CDR1 MGHDK, CDR2 SYGVNS. CDR3 length equals 14 residues. V gave up 2 bases and J gave up 3 bases; unmatched junction bases: 3. CDR3 sequence (DNA): TGTGCCAGCAGTGAAACTAGCGGCATCTACGAGCAGTACTTC. Its protein is CASSETSGIYEQYF.

This sequence joins TRBV3-1 (or the pseudogene TRBV3-2) and TRBJ1-3; D gene uncertain. Trimming removed 3 bases from V and 0 bases from J, with 15 bases in between. From germline, CDR1 is LGHDT and CDR2 YNNKEL (reference sequence). CDR3 length: 17 amino acids. The CDR3 is CASSQVWDGLSGNTIYF. CDR3 DNA sequence: TGTGCCAGCAGCCAGGTCTGGGATGGACTCTCTGGAAACACCATATATTTT.

V is TRBV28 and J is TRBJ1-1; no reliable D call. CDR3 length: 11 amino acids. From germline, CDR1 is MDHEN and CDR2 SYDVKM. The ends were cut back, 3 bases at V and 11 bases at J, with 10 bases in the middle. CDR3 sequence (DNA): TGTGCCAGCAGTTTGGAGGAGTCCGCTTTCTTT. It codes for CASSLEESAFF.

The chain is built from TRBV5-1 and TRBJ2-4; 10 positions agree with TRBD1. The CDR3 length is 16 residues. Germline-derived CDR1 and CDR2 are SGHRS and YFSETQ. V shed 4 bases and J 4 bases; nucleotides not matched to a gene: 8. In DNA form, the CDR3 reads TGCGCCAGCAGCCCGGGACAGGGGACAACTAAAAACATTCAGTACTTC. Translation: CASSPGQGTTKNIQYF.

The J gene is TRBJ1-2, the V gene TRBV11-2; the D gene is possibly TRBD1 (5 bases). The ends were cut back, 5 bases at V and 6 bases at J, with 16 bases in the middle. Germline loops: CDR1 SGHAT, CDR2 FQNNGV. The CDR3 totals 14 residues. The DNA of the CDR3 is TGTGCCAGCAGCGCTCCGTGGCAGGGCGATGGCTACACCTTC. This codes for CASSAPWQGDGYTF. The variable domain in full, completed from reference TRBV11-2 and TRBJ1-2, reads EAGVAQSPRYKIIEKRQSVAFWCNPISGHATLYWYQQILGQGPKLLIQFQNNGVVDDSQLPKDRFSAERLKGVDSTLKIQPAKLEDSAVYLCASSAPWQGDGYTFGSGTRLTVV.

V and J are TRBV27 and TRBJ2-1, with D perhaps matching TRBD1 (6 bases). This CDR3 region has 12 residues. Trimming cost V 4 bases and J 6 bases, with 7 bases left between them. The germline V gene has CDR1 MNHEY and CDR2 SMNVEV (reference sequence). CDR3 coding DNA: TGTGCCAGCAGTTCAGGGGCCAATGAGCAGTTCTTC. It specifies CASSSGANEQFF.

This sequence joins TRBV19 and TRBJ2-4; D gene unclear. V was shortened by 3 bases and J by 0 bases, with 6 bases between the two germline ends. This CDR3 contains 14 residues. Germline values: CDR1 LNHDA, CDR2 SQIVND (reference sequence). Here the CDR3 reads CASSMSSAKNIQYF. The CDR3 DNA follows: TGTGCCAGTAGTATGAGTTCAGCCAAAAACATTCAGTACTTC.

The chain links TRBV7-2 to TRBJ2-3; 10 nucleotides match TRBD1. J was trimmed by 4 bases and V by 4 bases; bases with no gene match: 2. Looked up from germline, CDR1 is SGHTA and CDR2 is FQGNSA. CDR3 size: 14 residues. Here the CDR3 DNA reads TGTGCCAGCAGCTGGGACAGGGGAGCAGATACGCAGTATTTT. This gives the protein CASSWDRGADTQYF.